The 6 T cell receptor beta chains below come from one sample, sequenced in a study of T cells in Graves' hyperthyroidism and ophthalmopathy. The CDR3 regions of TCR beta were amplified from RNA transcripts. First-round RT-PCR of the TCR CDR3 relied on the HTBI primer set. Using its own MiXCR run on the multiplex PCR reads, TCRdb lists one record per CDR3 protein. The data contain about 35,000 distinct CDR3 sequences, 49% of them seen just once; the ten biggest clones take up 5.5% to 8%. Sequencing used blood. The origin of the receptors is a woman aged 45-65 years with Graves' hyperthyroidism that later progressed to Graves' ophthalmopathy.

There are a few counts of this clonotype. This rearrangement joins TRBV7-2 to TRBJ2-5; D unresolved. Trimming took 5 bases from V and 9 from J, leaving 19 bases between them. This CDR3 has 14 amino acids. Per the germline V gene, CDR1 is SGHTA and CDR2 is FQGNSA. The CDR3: CASSLPGPARPQYF. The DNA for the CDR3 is TGTGCCAGCAGCCTACCTGGGCCCGCTCGGCCCCAGTACTTC.

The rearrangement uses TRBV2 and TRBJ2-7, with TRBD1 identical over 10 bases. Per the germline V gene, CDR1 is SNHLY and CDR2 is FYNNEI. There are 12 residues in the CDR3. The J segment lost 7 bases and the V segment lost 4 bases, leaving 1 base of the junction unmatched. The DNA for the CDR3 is TGTGCCAGCAGTGGGACAGGGGGAGAGCAGTACTTC. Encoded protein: CASSGTGGEQYF.

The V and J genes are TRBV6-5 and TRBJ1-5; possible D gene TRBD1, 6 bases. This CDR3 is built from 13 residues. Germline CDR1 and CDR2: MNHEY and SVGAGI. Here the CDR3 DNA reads TGTGACGCGAGTGGGGGGCGCGATCAGCCCCAGCATTTT. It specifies CDASGGRDQPQHF.

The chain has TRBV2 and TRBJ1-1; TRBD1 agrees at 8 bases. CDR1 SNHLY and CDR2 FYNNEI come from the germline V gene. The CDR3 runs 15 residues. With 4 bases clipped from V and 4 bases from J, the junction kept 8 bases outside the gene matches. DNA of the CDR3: TGTGCCAGCAGTGCGGGGCAGGGGGCGCGCACTGAAGCTTTCTTT. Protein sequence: CASSAGQGARTEAFF.

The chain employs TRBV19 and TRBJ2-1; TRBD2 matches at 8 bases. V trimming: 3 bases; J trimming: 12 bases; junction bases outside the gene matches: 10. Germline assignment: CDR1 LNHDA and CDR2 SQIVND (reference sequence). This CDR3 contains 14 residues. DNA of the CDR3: TGTGCCAGTAGTATGAGCGGGGGCACAGATACGCAGTTCTTC. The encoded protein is CASSMSGGTDTQFF.

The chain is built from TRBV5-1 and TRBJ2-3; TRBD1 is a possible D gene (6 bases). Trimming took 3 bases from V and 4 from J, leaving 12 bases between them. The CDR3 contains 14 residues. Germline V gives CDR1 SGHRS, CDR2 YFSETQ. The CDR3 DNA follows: TGCGCCAGCAGCTCAACAGGGTCGTCAGATACGCAGTATTTT. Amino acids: CASSSTGSSDTQYF.